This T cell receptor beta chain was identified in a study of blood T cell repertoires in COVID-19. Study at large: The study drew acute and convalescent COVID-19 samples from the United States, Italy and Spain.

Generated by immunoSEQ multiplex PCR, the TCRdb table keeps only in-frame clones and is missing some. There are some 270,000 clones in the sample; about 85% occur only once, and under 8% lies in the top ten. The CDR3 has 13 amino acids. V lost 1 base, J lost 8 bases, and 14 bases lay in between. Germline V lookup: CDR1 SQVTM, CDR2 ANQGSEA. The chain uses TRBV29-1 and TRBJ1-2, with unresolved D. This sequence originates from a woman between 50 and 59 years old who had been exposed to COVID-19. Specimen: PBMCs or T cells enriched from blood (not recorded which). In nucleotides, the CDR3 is TGCAGCGTTGAAGCCGGACGGGGAAGAGGCTACACCTTC. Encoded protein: CSVEAGRGRGYTF.